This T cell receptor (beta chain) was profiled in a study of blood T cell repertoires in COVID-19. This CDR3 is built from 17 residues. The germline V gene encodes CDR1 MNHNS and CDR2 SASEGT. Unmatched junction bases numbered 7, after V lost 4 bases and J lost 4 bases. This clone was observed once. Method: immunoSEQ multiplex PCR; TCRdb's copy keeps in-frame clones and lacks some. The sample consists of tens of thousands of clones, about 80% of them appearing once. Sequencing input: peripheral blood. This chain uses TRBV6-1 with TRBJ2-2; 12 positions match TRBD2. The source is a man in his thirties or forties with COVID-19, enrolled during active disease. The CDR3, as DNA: TGTGCCAGCAGTGTTCTAGCGGGAGGGGGGGGCACCGGGGAGCTGTTTTTT. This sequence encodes CASSVLAGGGGTGELFF.